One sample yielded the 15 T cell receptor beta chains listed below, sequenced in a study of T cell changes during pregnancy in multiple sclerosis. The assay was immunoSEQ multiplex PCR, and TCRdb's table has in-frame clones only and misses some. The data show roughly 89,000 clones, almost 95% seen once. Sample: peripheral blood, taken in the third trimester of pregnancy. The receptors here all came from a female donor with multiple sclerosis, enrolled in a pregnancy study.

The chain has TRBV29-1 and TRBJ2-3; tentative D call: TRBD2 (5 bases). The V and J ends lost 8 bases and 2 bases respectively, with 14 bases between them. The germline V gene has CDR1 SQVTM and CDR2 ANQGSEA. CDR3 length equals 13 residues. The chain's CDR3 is CSIYRGNTDTQYF. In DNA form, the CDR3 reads TGCAGCATCTACCGGGGAAACACAGATACGCAGTATTTT.

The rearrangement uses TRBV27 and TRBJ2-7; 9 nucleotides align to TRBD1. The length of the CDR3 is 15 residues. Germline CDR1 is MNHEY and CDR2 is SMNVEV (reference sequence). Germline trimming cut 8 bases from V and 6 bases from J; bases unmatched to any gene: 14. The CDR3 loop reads CASQDGGTGFTEQYF. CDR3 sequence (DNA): TGTGCCAGCCAAGATGGGGGGACAGGGTTTACCGAGCAGTACTTC.

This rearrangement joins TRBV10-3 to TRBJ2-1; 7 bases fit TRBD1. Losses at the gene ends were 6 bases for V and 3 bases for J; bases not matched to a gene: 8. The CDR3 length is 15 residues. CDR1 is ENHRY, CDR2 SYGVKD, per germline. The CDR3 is CAIRAAGTDYNEQFF. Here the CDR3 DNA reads TGTGCCATCAGGGCAGCCGGGACAGACTACAATGAGCAGTTCTTC.

CDR3 bases: TGTGCCAGCAGCTCATCCCCCCAAGCTAGCGGAGCCACAGATACGCAGTATTTT. This encodes CASSSSPQASGATDTQYF. The chain has TRBV9 and TRBJ2-3, with 7 bases lining up with TRBD2. J lost 2 bases, V lost 4 bases, and 16 bases had no gene match. CDR3 length equals 18 residues. In germline, CDR1 is SGDLS, CDR2 YYNGEE. Full variable domain (rest looked up from reference TRBV9 and TRBJ2-3): DSGVTQTPKHLITATGQRVTLRCSPRSGDLSVYWYQQSLDQGLQFLIQYYNGEERAKGNILERFSAQQFPDLHSELNLSSLELGDSALYFCASSSSPQASGATDTQYFGPGTRLTVL.

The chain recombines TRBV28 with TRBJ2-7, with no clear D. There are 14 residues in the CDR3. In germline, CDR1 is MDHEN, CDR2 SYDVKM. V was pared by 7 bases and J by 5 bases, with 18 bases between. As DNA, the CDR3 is TGTGCCAGCACCCTAGACCGCTTCGGCGACGAGCAGTACTTC. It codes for CASTLDRFGDEQYF.

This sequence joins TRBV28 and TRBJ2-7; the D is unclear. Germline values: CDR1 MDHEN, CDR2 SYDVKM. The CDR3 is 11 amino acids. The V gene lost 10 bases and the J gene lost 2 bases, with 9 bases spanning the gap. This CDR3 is CATAEPYEQYF. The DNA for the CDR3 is TGTGCCACCGCTGAGCCCTACGAGCAGTACTTC. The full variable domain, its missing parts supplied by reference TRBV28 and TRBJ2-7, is DVKVTQSSRYLVKRTGEKVFLECVQDMDHENMFWYRQDPGLGLRLIYFSYDVKMKEKGDIPEGYSVSREKKERFSLILESASTNQTSMYLCATAEPYEQYFGPGTRLTVT.

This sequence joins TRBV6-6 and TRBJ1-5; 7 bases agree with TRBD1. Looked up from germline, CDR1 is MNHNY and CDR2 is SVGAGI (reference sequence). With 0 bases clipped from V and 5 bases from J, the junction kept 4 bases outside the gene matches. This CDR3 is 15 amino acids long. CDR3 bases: TGTGCCAGCAGTTACTCGGGGGACAGAGATCAGCCCCAGCATTTT. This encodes CASSYSGDRDQPQHF.

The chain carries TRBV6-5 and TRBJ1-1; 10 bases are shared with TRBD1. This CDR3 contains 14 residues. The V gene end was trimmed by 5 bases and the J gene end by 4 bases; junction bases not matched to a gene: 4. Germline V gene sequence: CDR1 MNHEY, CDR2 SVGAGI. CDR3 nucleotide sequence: TGTGCCAGCAGTCTGGACAGGGGGAGCACTGAAGCTTTCTTT. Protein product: CASSLDRGSTEAFF.

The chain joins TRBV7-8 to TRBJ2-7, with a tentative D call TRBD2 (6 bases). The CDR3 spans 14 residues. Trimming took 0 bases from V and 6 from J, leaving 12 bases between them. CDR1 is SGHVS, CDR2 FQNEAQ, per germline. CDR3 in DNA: TGTGCCAGCAGCTTAGCCGGGAGATTACGCGAGCAGTACTTC. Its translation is CASSLAGRLREQYF.

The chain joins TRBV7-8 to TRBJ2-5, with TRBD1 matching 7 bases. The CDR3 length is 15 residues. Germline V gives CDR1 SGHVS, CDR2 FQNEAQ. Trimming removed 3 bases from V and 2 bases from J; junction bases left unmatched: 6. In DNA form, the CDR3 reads TGTGCCAGCAGCTTTGGGACAGCCAAGCAAGAGACCCAGTACTTC. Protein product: CASSFGTAKQETQYF.

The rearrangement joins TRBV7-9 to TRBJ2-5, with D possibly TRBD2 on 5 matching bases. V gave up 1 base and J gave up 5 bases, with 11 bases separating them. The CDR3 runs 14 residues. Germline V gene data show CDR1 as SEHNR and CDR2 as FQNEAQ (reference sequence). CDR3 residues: CASSLGAGMETQYF. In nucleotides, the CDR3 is TGTGCCAGCAGCTTAGGGGCCGGGATGGAGACCCAGTACTTC.

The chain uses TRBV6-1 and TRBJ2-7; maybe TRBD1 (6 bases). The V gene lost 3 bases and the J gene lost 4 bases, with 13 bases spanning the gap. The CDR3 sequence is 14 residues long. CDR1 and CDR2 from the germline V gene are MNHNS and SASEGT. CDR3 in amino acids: CASSERTGWYEQYF. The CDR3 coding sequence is TGTGCCAGCAGTGAGCGAACAGGGTGGTACGAGCAGTACTTC.

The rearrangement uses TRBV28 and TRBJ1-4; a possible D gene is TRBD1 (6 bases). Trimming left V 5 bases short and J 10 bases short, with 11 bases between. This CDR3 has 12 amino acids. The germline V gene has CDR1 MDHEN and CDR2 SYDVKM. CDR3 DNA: TGTGCCAGCAGTATGACAGGCCGAAAACTGTTTTTT. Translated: CASSMTGRKLFF.

The CDR3 loop reads CASSYSSGDSGNTIYF. Written as DNA, the CDR3 is TGTGCCAGCAGTTACTCGAGCGGGGACTCTGGAAACACCATATATTTT. The V call is TRBV6-6, the J call TRBJ1-3; D not resolved. This CDR3 has 16 amino acids. Trimming stripped 0 bases from V and 0 bases from J, with 9 bases between. CDR1 MNHNY and CDR2 SVGAGI come from the germline V gene (reference sequence).

The CDR3 DNA sequence: TGTGCCAGTAGCCTAACAGGGGGCAATTCCTACAATGAGCAGTTCTTC. Translating it yields CASSLTGGNSYNEQFF. The V call is TRBV19, the J call TRBJ2-1, with 9 bases matching TRBD1. Germline-derived CDR1 and CDR2 are LNHDA and SQIVND (reference sequence). This CDR3 region has 16 residues. J lost 1 base, V lost 6 bases, and 7 bases had no gene match.